A single sample is the source of the 10 T cell receptor beta chains below, sequenced in a study of CD8 T cells in ankylosing spondylitis. Study conclusions and caveats: What appeared characteristic of ankylosing spondylitis blood was a TCR beta motif of seven to nine highly homologous variants.

These receptors' targets are unknown. TCRdb recomputed calls from the 5' RACE reads with MiXCR, one row per CDR3 protein. The table has under 250,000 distinct CDR3 sequences, 5.5% to 7.5% seen once. The sequenced material came from blood, either unsorted or a sorted T cell fraction (not recorded which). Every receptor here comes from a male donor with ankylosing spondylitis.

This clonotype was found many times. The chain couples TRBV7-9 to TRBJ2-1; weak D call: TRBD2 (6 bases). V was pared by 3 bases and J by 0 bases, with 9 bases between. CDR1 is SEHNR and CDR2 is FQNEAQ in the germline V gene (reference sequence). CDR3 length: 15 residues. Here the CDR3 DNA reads TGTGCCAGCAGCTTGTTAGCGGACTCCTACAATGAGCAGTTCTTC. It specifies CASSLLADSYNEQFF.

This clonotype appeared a few times. DNA for the CDR3: TGTGCCAGCAGCTCCACTAGCGGGAGGGGGTACGAGCAGTACTTC. This encodes CASSSTSGRGYEQYF. The chain combines TRBV9 with TRBJ2-7, with 13 bases lining up with TRBD2. CDR1 is SGDLS and CDR2 is YYNGEE in the germline V gene. The V and J ends lost 4 bases and 4 bases, in that order; junction bases with no gene match: 5. The CDR3 extends over 15 amino acids.

In its sample, this clonotype was seen many times. The rearrangement links TRBV7-8 to TRBJ1-5, with no clear D. Germline CDR1 and CDR2: SGHVS and FQNEAQ. This CDR3 has 14 amino acids. Trimming took off 3 bases at V and 0 bases at J, with 6 bases between the two ends. CDR3 nucleotides: TGTGCCAGCAGCTTCGACTATAGCAATCAGCCCCAGCATTTT. Translation gives CASSFDYSNQPQHF.

This clonotype came up many times. The gene calls are TRBV4-3 and TRBJ2-3, with 9 bases aligning to TRBD2. The CDR3 loop spans 16 amino acids. In germline, CDR1 is LGHNA, CDR2 YSLEER. V lost 1 base and J lost 7; bases outside the gene matches: 9. CDR3 amino acids: CASSQAGGRAPNTQYF. CDR3 nucleotides: TGCGCCAGCAGCCAAGCGGGCGGGAGGGCCCCCAATACGCAGTATTTT.

This clonotype was observed a handful of times. The chain has TRBV20-1 and TRBJ1-2; D is unclear. Trimming took off 1 base at V and 8 bases at J, with 17 bases between the two ends. The germline V gene encodes CDR1 DFQATT and CDR2 SNEGSKA (reference sequence). This CDR3 region has 14 residues. As DNA, the CDR3 is TGCAGTGCTAGAGTATGGGCGAATATGGAAGGCTACACCTTC. It specifies CSARVWANMEGYTF.

This clonotype was recorded at least ten times. The J gene is TRBJ1-1, the V gene TRBV21-1. TRBV21-1 is an annotated pseudogene. This CDR3 has 12 amino acids. Here the CDR3 reads CARGPMNTEAFF. In DNA, the CDR3 is TGTGCCAGAGGACCCATGAACACTGAAGCTTTCTTT.

This clonotype was counted ten times or more. V usage is TRBV5-1 and J usage is TRBJ1-5; weak D call: TRBD1 (5 bases). From germline, CDR1 is SGHRS and CDR2 YFSETQ. V gave up 3 bases and J gave up 7 bases, with 11 bases separating them. CDR3 length: 13 residues. The CDR3 bases are TGCGCCAGCAGCTCCGAAGGGGCACAGCCCCAGCATTTT. Protein sequence: CASSSEGAQPQHF.

This rearrangement joins TRBV27 to TRBJ2-1; D remains unclear. Germline CDR1 is MNHEY and CDR2 is SMNVEV (reference sequence). CDR3 length: 11 residues. Trimming took off 6 bases at V and 9 bases at J, with 9 bases between the two ends. The CDR3 loop is CASSSKSEQFF. The CDR3 region has the DNA TGTGCCAGCAGCTCGAAGAGTGAGCAGTTCTTC.

This clonotype has ten or more counts. The chain employs TRBV10-3 and TRBJ2-7; D is unresolved. The V end was cut by 0 bases, the J end by 2 bases, with 5 bases between. This CDR3 is built from 13 residues. Germline CDR1 ENHRY, CDR2 SYGVKD. Here the CDR3 reads CAISESATYEQYF. In DNA, the CDR3 is TGTGCCATCAGTGAGTCCGCGACCTACGAGCAGTACTTC.

The rearrangement joins TRBV20-1 to TRBJ2-1, with 8 bases identical to TRBD2. The CDR3 length is 17 residues. Germline CDR1 and CDR2: DFQATT and SNEGSKA (reference sequence). J gave up 1 base and V 0 bases, and 8 bases lay outside the gene matches. The CDR3 is CSARDALSGRSYNEQFF. The CDR3 coding sequence is TGCAGTGCTAGAGATGCCTTAAGCGGGAGATCCTACAATGAGCAGTTCTTC.